Shown below are 25 T cell receptor beta chains from a single sample sequenced in a study of human T cells and chemical hapten exposure. Time point given: pre-sensitization, week 0. The treatment denotes: therapeutic diphenylcyclopropenone sensitization with weekly scalp DPC. MiXCR was run by TCRdb on the RACE reads, yielding one entry per CDR3 protein. The table records approximately 90,000 distinct CDR3 sequences, roughly 8.5% of them present only once. This material consisted of whole blood, taken in connection with sensitization to the hapten diphenylcyclopropenone (DPC). These receptors were obtained from a man in his forties with alopecia areata. Some clones in this sample may be carry-over from other donors' samples.

The chain has TRBV7-2 and TRBJ2-3; maybe TRBD1 (6 bases). The CDR3 totals 12 residues. Trimming removed 4 bases from V and 10 bases from J, with 12 bases in between. Germline CDR1 SGHTA, CDR2 FQGNSA. The CDR3 DNA is TGTGCCAGCAGCTCCGGACAGATCGCGCAGTATTTT. Its protein is CASSSGQIAQYF.

There are many counts of this clonotype. The V gene is TRBV9, the J gene TRBJ2-1, with D tentatively TRBD1 or TRBD2 (5 bases each). CDR3 length: 16 residues. The germline V gene has CDR1 SGDLS and CDR2 YYNGEE. The V end lost 0 bases, the J end lost 2 bases, and 12 bases lay between the germline ends. Here the CDR3 reads CASSVGGSHAYNEQFF. In nucleotides, the CDR3 is TGTGCCAGCAGCGTAGGGGGGTCCCATGCCTACAATGAGCAGTTCTTC.

This clonotype was counted ten times or more. This sequence joins TRBV2 and TRBJ2-4; D not certain. V dropped 8 bases and J dropped 8 bases, with 13 bases sitting between them. This CDR3 is built from 12 residues. Germline CDR1 and CDR2: SNHLY and FYNNEI. The CDR3 nucleotides read TGTGCCAGCGGGCTCCCGGGCGACATTCAGTACTTC. This codes for CASGLPGDIQYF. Full variable domain (outside the CDR3, taken from reference TRBV2 and TRBJ2-4): EPEVTQTPSHQVTQMGQEVILRCVPISNHLYFYWYRQILGQKVEFLVSFYNNEISEKSEIFDDQFSVERPDGSNFTLKIRSTKLEDSAMYFCASGLPGDIQYFGAGTRLSVL.

This clonotype was seen repeatedly, ten times or more. The chain has TRBV6-5 and TRBJ2-5; 7 positions match TRBD1. The CDR3 length is 14 residues. The germline gives CDR1 MNHEY, CDR2 SVGAGI. V was pared by 4 bases and J by 1 base, with 3 bases of the junction left unmatched. This CDR3 is CASSSGTAQETQYF. The DNA of the CDR3 is TGTGCCAGCAGTTCCGGGACAGCCCAAGAGACCCAGTACTTC.

This clonotype was seen repeatedly, ten times or more. This chain connects TRBV7-2 to TRBJ2-3; the match to TRBD2 covers 7 bases. Trimming cost V 3 bases and J 0 bases; bases outside gene matches: 12. CDR3 length equals 18 residues. Germline V lookup: CDR1 SGHTA, CDR2 FQGNSA. The DNA for the CDR3 is TGTGCCAGCAGCTTTCGGTTGGCTAGCGGATCTAGCACAGATACGCAGTATTTT. Amino acids: CASSFRLASGSSTDTQYF.

The chain employs TRBV6-2 or TRBV6-3 and TRBJ2-4; TRBD2 aligns across 8 bases. V was clipped by 5 bases and J by 6 bases; unmatched bases: 9. The CDR3 length is 15 residues. Germline V lookup: CDR1 MNHEY, CDR2 SVGEGT. The CDR3 nucleotides read TGTGCCAGCAGTCGACAGACGGGACTAGGAAACATTCAGTACTTC. This translates into CASSRQTGLGNIQYF.

In its sample, this clonotype ranks as medium-sized. CDR3: CASSFAGEQYF. The CDR3 nucleotides are TGTGCCAGCAGCTTCGCAGGGGAGCAGTACTTC. The chain couples TRBV13 to TRBJ2-7, with a weak D call TRBD1 (5 bases). V gave up 3 bases and J gave up 7 bases, with 7 bases separating them. CDR3 size: 11 residues. Germline V lookup: CDR1 PRHDT, CDR2 FYEKMQ (reference sequence).

The J gene is TRBJ2-5, the V gene TRBV5-1, with 9 bases aligning to TRBD1. The V gene's germline CDR1 is SGHRS and CDR2 YFSETQ. CDR3 length: 16 amino acids. J gave up 5 bases and V 4 bases, and 12 bases lay outside the gene matches. CDR3 in DNA: TGCGCCAGCAGCCAACAGGGGGCGGAGAGGATGGAGACCCAGTACTTC. Amino acid sequence: CASSQQGAERMETQYF.

This clonotype was detected only a few times. CDR3 sequence reads: CASSLSLRGFSSNQPQHF. In DNA, the CDR3 is TGCGCCAGCAGCCTCTCCTTGAGGGGGTTCTCTAGCAATCAGCCCCAGCATTTT. The rearrangement uses TRBV4-3 and TRBJ1-5, with D possibly matching TRBD1 (6 bases). CDR3 length: 18 amino acids. V was cut by 4 bases and J by 0 bases, with 19 bases left in between. Germline lookup yields CDR1 LGHNA and CDR2 YSLEER.

This clonotype was counted a few times. This rearrangement joins TRBV29-1 to TRBJ1-4, with D possibly matching TRBD1 (6 bases). The CDR3 is 15 amino acids. Per the germline V gene, CDR1 is SQVTM and CDR2 is ANQGSEA. V shed 4 bases and J shed 7 bases, with 19 bases lying between them. In DNA form, the CDR3 reads TGCAGCGTTGTTGGGTCTGGGCAGGGGAGTGAAAAACTGTTTTTT. Translation: CSVVGSGQGSEKLFF.

Regarding this clonotype: A read error is likely, as this CDR3 ends without the conserved phenylalanine or tryptophan. Because the CDR3's place on the DNA is in doubt, the DNA is left out and the CDR3 is given as listed by TCRdb. The V and J genes are TRBV29-1 and TRBJ2-6; the D segment call TRBD1 is taken from the table without a DNA check. Per germline, CDR1 SQVTM and CDR2 ANQGSEA. Termini included, the CDR3 measures 15 amino acids. CDR3 amino acids: CSVVRRVSGANVLNL.

This rearrangement joins TRBV5-1 to TRBJ1-2, with TRBD1 matching over 10 bases. Germline values: CDR1 SGHRS, CDR2 YFSETQ. The CDR3 is 16 residues long. The J segment lost 1 base and the V segment lost 2 bases, leaving 5 bases of the junction unmatched. CDR3 bases: TGCGCCAGCAGCTTACCGGACAGGGGGGTTAACTATGGCTACACCTTC. Its protein is CASSLPDRGVNYGYTF. Supplemented by reference TRBV5-1 and TRBJ1-2, the full variable domain reads KAGVTQTPRYLIKTRGQQVTLSCSPISGHRSVSWYQQTPGQGLQFLFEYFSETQRNKGNFPGRFSGRQFSNSRSEMNVSTLELGDSALYLCASSLPDRGVNYGYTFGSGTRLTVV.

This clonotype was seen at least ten times. The CDR3 DNA is TGTGCCAGCAGCCAAGTTTATCGCGGGGGTAACACCGGGGAGCTGTTTTTT. Protein: CASSQVYRGGNTGELFF. This chain joins TRBV3-1 and TRBJ2-2; 7 positions agree with TRBD2. V trimming: 1 base; J trimming: 2 bases; junction bases outside the gene matches: 7. The CDR3 extends over 17 amino acids. Per the germline V gene, CDR1 is LGHDT and CDR2 is YNNKEL (reference sequence).

This clonotype was recorded at least ten times. The V call is TRBV2, the J call TRBJ2-3, with D unclear. Between the trimmed V and J ends, which lost 4 bases and 1 base, there was a span of 15 bases. The CDR3 contains 16 residues. Germline V gene sequence: CDR1 SNHLY, CDR2 FYNNEI. CDR3 residues: CASSGVAVIRTDTQYF. CDR3 nucleotides: TGTGCCAGCAGTGGGGTGGCGGTAATTCGCACAGATACGCAGTATTTT.

The rearrangement joins TRBV7-2 to TRBJ2-1; 7 nucleotides align to TRBD2. J was trimmed by 10 bases and V by 2 bases; bases with no gene match: 2. CDR1 is SGHTA and CDR2 is FQGNSA in the germline V gene. This CDR3 is 12 amino acids long. CDR3 region: CASSLFGGEQFF. The CDR3 nucleotides are TGTGCCAGCAGCTTATTCGGGGGGGAGCAGTTCTTC.

This clonotype was observed at least ten times. This chain links TRBV3-1 with TRBJ1-3, with D unclear. This CDR3 is 12 amino acids long. The ends were cut back, 1 base at V and 11 bases at J, with 9 bases in the middle. Per the germline V gene, CDR1 is LGHDT and CDR2 is YNNKEL (reference sequence). Here the CDR3 reads CASSQGQSPIYF. The DNA for the CDR3 is TGTGCCAGCAGCCAAGGACAAAGCCCCATATATTTT.

This clonotype was recorded a few times. The V gene is TRBV6-5, the J gene TRBJ1-2; tentative D call: TRBD1 (5 bases). Germline loops: CDR1 MNHEY, CDR2 SVGAGI. The CDR3 has 13 amino acids. The V end lost 2 bases, the J end lost 4 bases, and 8 bases lay between the germline ends. The CDR3 DNA reads as TGTGCCAGCAGTTACGGGGGGACCTATGGCTACACCTTC. Its translation: CASSYGGTYGYTF.

The chain carries TRBV28 and TRBJ1-5, with TRBD1 identical over 7 bases. Germline assignment: CDR1 MDHEN and CDR2 SYDVKM. V shed 2 bases, J shed 8 bases, and the junction held 9 bases outside the gene matches. This CDR3 has 15 residues. The CDR3 spells CASSLRVRGREPQHF. The CDR3 coding sequence is TGTGCCAGCAGTTTACGGGTCAGGGGGAGGGAGCCCCAGCATTTT.

This clonotype was recorded at least ten times. The J gene is TRBJ2-3, the V gene TRBV3-2; TRBD1, the D gene given by the table, was not confirmed from the DNA. TRBV3-2 is assigned pseudogene status. The CDR3 sequence is 15 residues long. CDR3 protein: CASSQVDRGADTQYF. The CDR3 DNA sequence: TGTGCCAGCAGCCAAGTCGATAGGGGCGCAGATACGCAGTATTTT.

The table lists this clonotype with many counts. The chain has TRBV3-1 and TRBJ2-2; possible D gene TRBD1, 5 bases. V lost 3 bases, J lost 5 bases, and 19 bases lay in between. From germline, CDR1 is LGHDT and CDR2 YNNKEL (reference sequence). The CDR3 loop spans 17 amino acids. CDR3 sequence reads: CASSHQLGPTLTGELFF. The CDR3, as DNA: TGTGCCAGCAGCCACCAGCTGGGGCCGACTCTGACCGGGGAGCTGTTTTTT.

The chain carries TRBV7-6 and TRBJ2-7; D gene unclear. The V end lost 2 bases, the J end lost 4 bases, and 9 bases lay between the germline ends. Germline V gene data show CDR1 as SGHVS and CDR2 as FNYEAQ. This CDR3 has 13 residues. The chain's CDR3 is CASSLPLGYEQYV. The CDR3, as DNA: TGTGCCAGCAGCTTACCCCTTGGGTACGAGCAGTACGTC.

The V call is TRBV6-2 or TRBV6-3, the J call TRBJ2-5; TRBD2 is a possible D gene (5 bases). The CDR3 loop spans 15 amino acids. The V gene lost 7 bases and the J gene lost 2 bases, with 17 bases spanning the gap. Germline V gene sequence: CDR1 MNHEY, CDR2 SVGEGT. CDR3 residues: CASTEGSARQETQYF. For the CDR3, the DNA is TGTGCCAGCACCGAGGGTTCGGCGCGACAAGAGACCCAGTACTTC.

This clonotype was observed a few times. The CDR3 region has the DNA TGTGCCAGCAGCCCCAGCGGGGGGGTCTACAATGAGCAGTTCTTC. This sequence encodes CASSPSGGVYNEQFF. The chain couples TRBV7-6 to TRBJ2-1; TRBD2 aligns across 10 bases. Germline V CDR1 and CDR2: SGHVS, FNYEAQ. V dropped 5 bases and J dropped 3; count of bases not matched to a gene: 4. The CDR3 loop spans 15 amino acids.

This clonotype was counted between two and nine times. The chain recombines TRBV20-1 with TRBJ2-2; 11 bases map to TRBD2. V trimming: 6 bases; J trimming: 5 bases; junction bases outside the gene matches: 5. This CDR3 has 14 residues. The germline V gene has CDR1 DFQATT and CDR2 SNEGSKA (reference sequence). The DNA for the CDR3 is TGCAGTGCGGGGACTAGCGGAGCGACCGGGGAGCTGTTTTTT. Translating it yields CSAGTSGATGELFF.

This clonotype has more than one count but fewer than ten. V and J are TRBV7-2 and TRBJ2-2; maybe TRBD1 (7 bases). The V gene lost 5 bases and the J gene lost 5 bases, with 15 bases spanning the gap. This CDR3 is 15 amino acids long. Germline lookup yields CDR1 SGHTA and CDR2 FQGNSA. CDR3 loop: CASSADRAGTGELFF. The CDR3 nucleotides are TGTGCCAGCAGCGCAGACAGGGCGGGGACCGGGGAGCTGTTTTTT.